Below are 8 T cell receptor beta chains sequenced from a single sample in a study of beta chain features in type 1 diabetes. The whole isolated RNA underwent reverse transcription, so sequencing captured expressed TCRB transcripts. Profiling relied on immunoSEQ multiplex PCR, and the TCRdb table lists in-frame clones only, not all of them. The sample includes under 550,000 clones, approximately 10% of them seen just once. The sample taken for sequencing was naive CD4+ T cells from blood. The receptor source for this set is a woman under 30 in good health.

This chain links TRBV5-4 with TRBJ2-3; D uncertain. The CDR3 length is 15 residues. Trimming left V 1 base short and J 8 bases short, with 17 bases between. From germline, CDR1 is SGHNT and CDR2 YYREEE (reference sequence). CDR3 nucleotide sequence: TGTGCCAGCAGCTTGCTCCCAGTGTCGGAGAGTACGCAGTATTTT. Its protein product is CASSLLPVSESTQYF. Based on the CDR3 plus reference TRBV5-4 and TRBJ2-3, the full variable domain is ETGVTQSPTHLIKTRGQQVTLRCSSQSGHNTVSWYQQALGQGPQFIFQYYREEENGRGNFPPRFSGLQFPNYSSELNVNALELDDSALYLCASSLLPVSESTQYFGPGTRLTVL.

In regard to this clone: Other DNA sequences of this sample code for an identical CDR3. This chain uses TRBV7-2 with TRBJ1-1; D might be TRBD1 (5 bases). Trimming removed 4 bases at V and 3 bases at J, with 9 bases between. This CDR3 is built from 13 residues. From germline, CDR1 is SGHTA and CDR2 FQGNSA. This CDR3 is CASSSGPDTEAFF. The CDR3 DNA reads as TGTGCCAGCAGCTCGGGGCCGGACACTGAAGCTTTCTTT.

On this clone: In the same sample, other DNA sequences code for this CDR3. The CDR3 sequence is CSVASYNEQFF. The CDR3 DNA follows: TGCAGCGTTGCTAGTTACAATGAGCAGTTCTTC. The chain couples TRBV29-1 to TRBJ2-1; D gene uncertain. This CDR3 comprises 11 residues. CDR1 and CDR2 (germline): SQVTM, ANQGSEA. The V end was cut by 4 bases, the J end by 4 bases, with 5 bases between.

This clone came up a few times. This sequence joins TRBV7-9 and TRBJ2-1; no clear D. Trimming took 0 bases from V and 7 from J, leaving 13 bases between them. The CDR3 is made up of 15 amino acids. Germline V CDR1 and CDR2: SEHNR, FQNEAQ (reference sequence). CDR3 residues: CASSLALSWENEQFF. The CDR3 DNA follows: TGTGCCAGCAGCTTAGCGCTCAGCTGGGAAAATGAGCAGTTCTTC.

Only a few counts were recorded for this clone. The rearrangement links TRBV11-2 to TRBJ2-1, with D uncertain. V was pared by 1 base and J by 5 bases, with 6 bases between. CDR1 is SGHAT and CDR2 is FQNNGV in the germline V gene. CDR3 length equals 13 residues. The CDR3 region is CASSLGIDNEQFF. CDR3 bases: TGTGCCAGCAGCTTAGGAATAGACAATGAGCAGTTCTTC.

This clone appeared a few times. The chain couples TRBV18 to TRBJ2-1; 7 bases line up with TRBD2. Germline V lookup: CDR1 KGHSH, CDR2 LQKENI. The CDR3 length is 15 residues. The ends lost 4 bases at V and 2 bases at J; junction bases unmatched: 5. CDR3 coding DNA: TGTGCCAGCTCACTACTTAGCGGGCCCTACAATGAGCAGTTCTTC. It translates to CASSLLSGPYNEQFF.

The chain has TRBV29-1 and TRBJ1-1, with 7 bases that match TRBD1. The CDR3 is made up of 12 amino acids. Per the germline V gene, CDR1 is SQVTM and CDR2 is ANQGSEA. Trimming took 7 bases from V and 4 from J; bases not matched to a gene: 6. CDR3 coding DNA: TGCAGCGCATCCCACAGGGGCACTGAAGCTTTCTTT. It is translated as CSASHRGTEAFF.

Only a few counts were recorded for this clone. The V call is TRBV7-2, the J call TRBJ2-1; TRBD2 aligns across 7 bases. The germline gives CDR1 SGHTA, CDR2 FQGNSA. The ends lost 5 bases at V and 11 bases at J; junction bases unmatched: 6. CDR3 length equals 12 residues. The CDR3 nucleotides are TGTGCCAGCAGCCCGGGGGGACCGCAGCAGTTCTTC. Translation: CASSPGGPQQFF.